What follows are 6 T cell receptor beta chains derived from one specimen sequenced in a study of T cells in Graves' hyperthyroidism and ophthalmopathy. Amplified regions were TCR beta CDR3 sequences from RNA transcripts. The TCR CDR3 first-round RT-PCR relied on the HTBI primer set. Each CDR3 protein gets one entry after TCRdb re-called the multiplex PCR reads with MiXCR. The top ten hold approximately 12% of the sample, which has about 640,000 distinct CDR3 sequences, around 13% seen once. The source material was blood. Receptor source: a woman aged 45-65 years with Graves' ophthalmopathy.

The V call is TRBV11-2, the J call TRBJ2-3; the match to TRBD2 covers 9 bases. The ends lost 3 bases at V and 3 bases at J; junction bases unmatched: 7. CDR1 and CDR2 (germline): SGHAT, FQNNGV. This CDR3 has 16 amino acids. CDR3 coding DNA: TGTGCCAGCAGCTTCCCTAGCGGGAAAGGGACAGATACGCAGTATTTT. The encoded protein is CASSFPSGKGTDTQYF.

The CDR3 DNA sequence: TGTGCCAGCGGAGACAATAGCGGGTCTGGAAACACCATATATTTT. The encoded protein is CASGDNSGSGNTIYF. The J gene is TRBJ1-3, the V gene TRBV28; D remains unclear. V was shortened by 8 bases and J by 1 base, with 15 bases between the two germline ends. CDR1 is MDHEN, CDR2 SYDVKM, per germline. The CDR3 runs 15 residues.

This clonotype was detected many times. V is TRBV28 and J is TRBJ2-5, with 13 positions matching TRBD2. V was pared by 6 bases and J by 2 bases, with 6 bases of the junction left unmatched. From germline, CDR1 is MDHEN and CDR2 SYDVKM. CDR3 size: 16 residues. The CDR3 DNA sequence: TGTGCCAGCAGCTCTCCGGGACTAGCGGGACAAGAGACCCAGTACTTC. It codes for CASSSPGLAGQETQYF.

This clonotype was seen at least ten times. This rearrangement joins TRBV20-1 to TRBJ1-1, with TRBD1 matching over 9 bases. Trimming removed 6 bases from V and 2 bases from J; junction bases left unmatched: 4. The CDR3 totals 13 residues. From germline, CDR1 is DFQATT and CDR2 SNEGSKA (reference sequence). The CDR3 sequence: CSARQGVNTEAFF. The DNA for the CDR3 is TGCAGTGCGAGACAGGGGGTAAACACTGAAGCTTTCTTT.

This clonotype was counted between two and nine times. This chain uses TRBV5-1 with TRBJ2-3, with 14 bases lining up with TRBD2. Germline-derived CDR1 and CDR2 are SGHRS and YFSETQ. V trimming: 6 bases; J trimming: 5 bases; junction bases outside the gene matches: 5. This CDR3 region has 15 residues. DNA of the CDR3: TGCGCCAGCAAGGGGACTAGCGGGAGAAGAGATACGCAGTATTTT. This encodes CASKGTSGRRDTQYF.

Many counts were recorded for this clonotype. V usage is TRBV19 and J usage is TRBJ2-1; 15 bases agree with TRBD2. V trimming: 6 bases; J trimming: 5 bases; junction bases outside the gene matches: 14. The CDR3 contains 19 residues. CDR1 is LNHDA, CDR2 SQIVND, per germline (reference sequence). CDR3 protein: CASSTGTGGLAGGHNEQFF. In DNA, the CDR3 is TGTGCCAGTAGCACCGGGACAGGGGGACTAGCGGGAGGACACAATGAGCAGTTCTTC.